This T cell receptor (beta chain) was profiled in a study of blood T cells in healthy people across ages. This clonotype was seen a few times. The target antigen is unknown. Study-wide points: Because donor CMV status was unknown, expanded clonotype changes were possibly confounded.

Unmatched junction bases numbered 21, after V lost 2 bases and J lost 4 bases. This CDR3 region has 21 residues. Germline V gene lookup returns CDR1 SEHNR and CDR2 FQNEAQ (reference sequence). Alongside a J-beta primer mix, a sample-barcoded 5' primer served in a second PCR lasting 7 to 11 cycles. Each sample provided no less than 2.5 million CDR3-containing paired-end reads. TCRdb re-analysed the 5' RACE reads in MiXCR, keeping a single row per CDR3 protein. The repertoire includes under 1,100,000 distinct CDR3 sequences, less than 25% of them detected once, and approximately 0.7% sits in the top ten. The same data also contributed to another study, on T cells of mothers and their children. As that report states: Microchimeric T cell clones that persisted were not detected.

Sequenced material: blood. J is TRBJ2-3 and V is TRBV7-9; 10 positions match TRBD1. This sequence was found in a girl aged 2 to 9 in good health. CDR3: CASSLPPTGQGIPDSADTQYF. In DNA, the CDR3 is TGTGCCAGCAGCTTACCTCCGACGGGACAGGGGATCCCGGATAGCGCAGATACGCAGTATTTT.